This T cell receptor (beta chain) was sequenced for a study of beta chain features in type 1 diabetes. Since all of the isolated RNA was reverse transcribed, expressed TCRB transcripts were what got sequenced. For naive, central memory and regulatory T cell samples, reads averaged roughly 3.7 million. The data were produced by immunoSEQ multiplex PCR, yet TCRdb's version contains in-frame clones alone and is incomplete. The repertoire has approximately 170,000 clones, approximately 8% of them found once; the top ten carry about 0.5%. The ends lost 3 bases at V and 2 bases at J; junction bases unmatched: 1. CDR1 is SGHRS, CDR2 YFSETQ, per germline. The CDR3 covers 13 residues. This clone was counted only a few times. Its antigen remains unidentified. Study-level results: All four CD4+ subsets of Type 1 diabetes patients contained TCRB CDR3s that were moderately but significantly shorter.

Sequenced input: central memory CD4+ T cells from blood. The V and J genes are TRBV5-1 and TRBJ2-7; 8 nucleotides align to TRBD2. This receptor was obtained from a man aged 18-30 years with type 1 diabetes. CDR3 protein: CASSSSGPYEQYF. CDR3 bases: TGCGCCAGCAGCTCTAGCGGGCCCTACGAGCAGTACTTC.